The T cell receptor (beta chain) described here comes from a study of shared clonotypes between healthy human individuals. The CDR3 contains 14 residues. Germline V lookup: CDR1 MDHEN, CDR2 SYDVKM. Trimming removed 5 bases from V and 6 bases from J, with 13 bases in between. Profiling relied on immunoSEQ multiplex PCR, and the TCRdb table lists in-frame clones only, not all of them. The data contain millions of clones, roughly 93% of them singletons. The chain recombines TRBV28 with TRBJ1-4, with D hard to call. The receptor was isolated from a man younger than 35 in good health. Some clones in this sample may be carry-over from other donors' samples. The sample taken for sequencing was naive CD4+ T cells from PBMCs. Subset defined: CD45RA+ positively selected. The CDR3, as DNA: TGTGCCAGCAGTCCGCGGACTAGGCATGAAAAACTGTTTTTT. Protein: CASSPRTRHEKLFF.